The TCR beta chain under discussion was sequenced for a study of blood T cell repertoires in COVID-19. Study overall: T cells, B-cell-depleted T cells, or PBMCs provided the cDNA or gDNA that served as material.

Authors' methods: It was from reference gene primer amplification that nucleated cell counts were estimated. This table comes from immunoSEQ multiplex PCR, and its TCRdb copy is limited to in-frame clones, with some not included. V, J and clone size are those of that table, while D and trimming were read from the DNA. The sample gives about 230,000 clones, 75% to 90% of which show up once; around 26% is in the top ten. After removal of 7 bases from V and 4 bases from J, the junction contained 2 bases not matched to a gene. Germline V gene lookup returns CDR1 SNHLY and CDR2 FYNNEI. The CDR3 loop spans 14 amino acids.

The chain employs TRBV2 and TRBJ2-7; 15 bases map to TRBD2. The receptor comes from a man aged 40-49 years with acute or convalescent COVID-19. Material: peripheral blood. In DNA, the CDR3 is TGTGCCAGCATGGGGACTAGCGGGAGGTACGAGCAGTACTTC. Translated: CASMGTSGRYEQYF.